These 24 T cell receptor beta chains originate from one sample sequenced in a study of T cell clusters in autoimmune cytopenias (dated by TCRdb to the late 2010s). TCRdb records Illumina MiSeq as the sequencer. Multiplex PCR with a touch-down protocol amplified TRB rearrangements, with the TRB-A and TRB-B primer pools combined in a single tube. After TCRdb reprocessed the reads, each CDR3 protein sequence was kept as one row, without DNA. Per the sample table, the count is fewer than 15,000 distinct CDR3 sequences. The ten largest account for roughly 2.1% of the sample. TRB amplification used about 230 ng of peripheral blood genomic DNA, tens of thousands of genome equivalents, per sample. The sequencing sample was made of peripheral blood. The receptors were gathered from a human donor with an autoimmune cytopenia or autoimmune hepatitis (not recorded which).

The chain recombines TRBV30 with TRBJ2-3; there is no DNA to check the TCRdb D call of TRBD1. Germline CDR1 reads GTSNPN; CDR2 reads SVGIG (reference sequence). The CDR3 runs to 12 residues. CDR3 sequence reads: CAWKGGANTQYF. Together with reference TRBV30 and TRBJ2-3, the CDR3 gives the full variable domain: SQTIHQWPATLVQPVGSPLSLECTVEGTSNPNLYWYRQAAGRGLQLLFYSVGIGQISSEVPQNLSASRPQDRQFILSSKKLLLSDSGFYLCAWKGGANTQYFGPGTRLTVL.

The chain is built from TRBV30 and TRBJ2-1; TCRdb proposes TRBD1, but this gene call is untestable without DNA. In germline, CDR1 is GTSNPN, CDR2 SVGIG (reference sequence). The CDR3 is 14 amino acids. The CDR3 loop reads CAWTLTGSYNEQFF.

The chain uses TRBV5-6 and TRBJ1-2; TCRdb's D call of TRBD1 is untestable without DNA. The germline V gene encodes CDR1 SGHDT and CDR2 YYEEEE. This CDR3 comprises 15 residues. CDR3 amino acids: CASGIRQGGKYGYTF.

The V gene is TRBV6-1, the J gene TRBJ2-5; the TCRdb call, TRBD1, lacks DNA for checking. The CDR3 is made up of 14 amino acids. In germline, CDR1 is MNHNS, CDR2 SASEGT. The CDR3 reads CASNGGRGRETQYF.

The chain links TRBV5-4 to TRBJ1-2; TCRdb indicates TRBD1, and absent DNA this call remains unverified. The CDR3 totals 13 residues. Germline V gives CDR1 SGHNT, CDR2 YYREEE (reference sequence). CDR3 sequence reads: CVTRRGANYGYTF.

The V gene is TRBV30, the J gene TRBJ1-2; TCRdb reports TRBD1, a call that lacks DNA to check it against. Germline CDR1 reads GTSNPN; CDR2 reads SVGIG (reference sequence). The CDR3 runs to 12 residues. This chain's CDR3 is CAWSPGGGGYTF.

V gene TRBV29-1 combines with J gene TRBJ1-2; without DNA, the TCRdb call of TRBD1 cannot be checked. Germline V lookup: CDR1 SQVTM, CDR2 ANQGSEA. This CDR3 is built from 16 residues. CDR3 protein: CSVSRFGTGVESGYTF.

V usage is TRBV27 and J usage is TRBJ2-1; the TCRdb call, TRBD2, lacks DNA for checking. The CDR3 spans 15 residues. Per the germline V gene, CDR1 is MNHEY and CDR2 is SMNVEV (reference sequence). CDR3 in amino acids: CASSLRASGYNEQFF.

The rearrangement joins TRBV19 to TRBJ1-1. CDR1 and CDR2 (germline): LNHDA, SQIVND (reference sequence). This CDR3 comprises 13 residues. This CDR3 is CASSIEVDTEAFF.

This clonotype registers medium-sized by frequency. V and J are TRBV7-9 and TRBJ2-7. This CDR3 has 13 residues. Germline-derived CDR1 and CDR2 are SEHNR and FQNEAQ (reference sequence). Here the CDR3 reads CASSLGGPYEQYF.

This chain links TRBV6-5 with TRBJ1-2; the TRBD1 assignment by TCRdb is unverifiable without DNA. The germline gives CDR1 MNHEY, CDR2 SVGAGI. This CDR3 comprises 13 residues. CDR3 sequence: CASSYSGGSGYTF.

The chain uses TRBV12-3 or TRBV12-4 and TRBJ2-1; the D call from TCRdb, TRBD1, cannot be confirmed without DNA. The CDR3 is made up of 14 amino acids. The CDR3 protein is CASSLLGADGEQFF.

This clonotype ranks as medium-sized (0.01 to 0.1%) in terms of frequency. J is TRBJ2-7 and V is TRBV29-1. Germline CDR1 and CDR2: SQVTM and ANQGSEA. The CDR3 has 12 residues. The CDR3 is CSVIVGAYEQYF.

The V call is TRBV12-3 or TRBV12-4, the J call TRBJ2-7; the TCRdb call, TRBD1, lacks DNA for checking. The CDR3 sequence is 13 residues long. CDR3 protein: CASSMGPYGEQYF.

The chain carries TRBV5-6 and TRBJ2-1; checking the TCRdb D call of TRBD2 is not possible without DNA. There are 17 residues in the CDR3. Germline CDR1 is SGHDT and CDR2 is YYEEEE. This CDR3 is CASSLFLEGLGINEQFF.

The chain carries TRBV30 and TRBJ2-2; TCRdb designates TRBD2, a call that cannot be tested without DNA. Looked up from germline, CDR1 is GTSNPN and CDR2 is SVGIG (reference sequence). The CDR3 contains 13 residues. The CDR3 region is CACSWRGTGELFF.

The J gene is TRBJ2-2, the V gene TRBV6-6; TCRdb gives TRBD1 as the D gene, but with no DNA this cannot be confirmed. The germline CDR1 and CDR2 sequences are MNHNY and SVGAGI (reference sequence). The length of the CDR3 is 18 residues. The CDR3 is CASSYSRATGSNTGELFF.

V is TRBV6-1 and J is TRBJ1-4. Looked up from germline, CDR1 is MNHNS and CDR2 is SASEGT. The CDR3 spans 14 residues. CDR3 protein: CASRQGGRNEKLFF.

This chain uses TRBV30 with TRBJ1-1; TCRdb designates TRBD1, a call that cannot be tested without DNA. CDR1 GTSNPN and CDR2 SVGIG come from the germline V gene (reference sequence). CDR3 length: 12 residues. CDR3 sequence: CAWYRVNTEAFF.

The gene calls are TRBV6-2 or TRBV6-3 and TRBJ2-2; TCRdb's D call of TRBD2 is untestable without DNA. The CDR3 runs to 15 residues. Germline V gene lookup returns CDR1 MNHEY and CDR2 SVGEGT. CDR3 in amino acids: CASRNSGRATGELFF.

The rearrangement joins TRBV6-5 to TRBJ2-1. CDR1 is MNHEY, CDR2 SVGAGI, per germline. The length of the CDR3 is 11 residues. The CDR3 loop is CAAGAHNEQFF.

By frequency, this clonotype is medium-sized. This sequence joins TRBV6-1 and TRBJ2-1; TCRdb lists TRBD1, though no DNA is available to test this call. Germline-derived CDR1 and CDR2 are MNHNS and SASEGT. The CDR3 totals 13 residues. CDR3 protein: CASSWAAAVEQFF.

This sequence joins TRBV20-1 and TRBJ2-1; there is no DNA to check the TCRdb D call of TRBD2. The CDR3 totals 15 residues. Germline values: CDR1 DFQATT, CDR2 SNEGSKA (reference sequence). CDR3 sequence: CSAEGVAGGSDEQFF.

V is TRBV18 and J is TRBJ2-1; TCRdb indicates TRBD2, and absent DNA this call remains unverified. There are 16 residues in the CDR3. Germline assignment: CDR1 KGHSH and CDR2 LQKENI. CDR3: CASSTLAGGVDNEQFF.